This T cell receptor beta chain was sequenced in a study of regulatory T cells in long-lasting Graves disease. Turning to the study itself: The definition of persistent Graves' disease was over 5 years of antithyroid drugs with positive TSH receptor antibodies. General study findings and limits: It was in persistent disease that TRBV28, TRBJ1-2 and TRBJ2-5 were favored. Newly diagnosed Graves' patients had higher TCR diversity than persistent ones.

Regarding time point: persistent/refractory GD, antithyroid drugs over 5 years with positive TRAb. Following extraction of RNA from PBMCs, that RNA was used to make the TCR library. The collection involved drawing roughly 9 milliliters of peripheral blood into EDTA tubes. The V end was cut by 6 bases, the J end by 3 bases, with 11 bases between. The CDR3 has 13 residues. Germline V gene lookup returns CDR1 LGHDT and CDR2 YNNKEL (reference sequence). This clonotype showed up just a few times. What it binds is unknown. TCR beta libraries were built with iRepertoire HTBI primers and Arm-PCR of CDR3 regions. One entry per CDR3 protein results from TCRdb running MiXCR on the multiplex PCR reads. Here the sample spans 650,000 to 700,000 distinct CDR3 sequences, 30% being singletons.

The TCR was taken from a female donor with Graves disease. The source was peripheral blood mononuclear cells (PBMCs), collected when the disease was refractory, from a patient treated with antithyroid drugs. This chain links TRBV3-1 with TRBJ1-1, with TRBD1 as a possible D gene (6 bases). The CDR3 DNA reads TGTGCCAGCAGGGCCACAGGGCACACTGAAGCTTTCTTT. It codes for CASRATGHTEAFF.